Listed here are 19 T cell receptor beta chains from one sample, sequenced in a study of tumor-infiltrating lymphocytes in primary liver carcinoma. From around 20-30 mg of unsorted bulk tissue, DNA and RNA were co-extracted together. A constant-region primer served to make TCR beta cDNA from about 0.5 ug total RNA. Three nested multiplex PCR rounds of slightly modified ARM-PCR generated TCR beta libraries. Each of the first two PCR rounds ran nine to ten cycles with TRBV1-TRBV30 forward and C-beta reverse primers. TCRdb recomputed calls from the multiplex PCR reads with MiXCR, one row per CDR3 protein. This sample has under 45,000 distinct CDR3 sequences, with about 73% found just once. The sample consisted of liver tumor tissue from sampling region 2. Subset: tumor region T2, inferior pole. The receptors come from a man aged 35-49 years with primary liver carcinoma and hepatitis B virus infection.

Turning to this clonotype: Likely a read error: the CDR3 ends without its conserved phenylalanine or tryptophan. V and J are TRBV30 and TRBJ1-2, with D unclear. From germline, CDR1 is GTSNPN and CDR2 SVGIG (reference sequence). Trimming took off 3 bases at V and 7 bases at J, with 6 bases between the two ends. CDR3 length equals 10 residues. The CDR3 nucleotides are TGTGCCTGGAGACCGGCTGGCTACACCTTA. It yields the protein CAWRPAGYTL.

The chain couples TRBV7-3 to TRBJ2-3; D tentatively reads TRBD1 or TRBD2 (5 bases each). The CDR3 covers 15 residues. Germline V CDR1 and CDR2: SGHTA, FQGTGA. V lost 5 bases and J 14 bases, leaving 26 bases between the germline ends. CDR3 nucleotides: TGTGCCAGCAGCCTCGGGGCTTTTAGCACAGATACACGGTATTTT. The encoded protein is CASSLGAFSTDTRYF.

As regards this clonotype: The conserved phenylalanine or tryptophan normally closing the CDR3 is absent here, so this likely arose from a read error. Because the CDR3's place on the DNA is in doubt, the DNA is left out and the CDR3 is given as listed by TCRdb. The J gene is TRBJ1-1, the V gene TRBV11-2; TRBD1, as called in the table, went unchecked against the DNA. The CDR3 spans 16 amino acids, including both terminal residues. The germline CDR1 and CDR2 sequences are SGHAT and FQNNGV. The CDR3: CVSSLDRTGIDTETFS.

J is TRBJ2-1 and V is TRBV10-3; D is ambiguous. Germline CDR1 and CDR2: ENHRY and SYGVKD. The CDR3 runs to 11 residues. CDR3 coding DNA: TGTATCATCAGAGCTTGGGATGAGCAGTTCTTC. Translation: CIIRAWDEQFF.

Remarks on this clonotype: It is likely a read error, because the conserved phenylalanine at the end of the CDR3 is missing. The rearrangement joins TRBV7-9 to TRBJ2-7; weak D call: TRBD1 (6 bases). The CDR3 has 14 amino acids. Germline values: CDR1 SEHNR, CDR2 FQNEAQ (reference sequence). The CDR3 sequence is CAGSLRDKGYEQYL. The CDR3 region has the DNA TGTGCCGGCAGCTTAAGGGACAAGGGGTACGAGCAGTACTTA.

In this sample, this clonotype turned up a few times. This may come from a read error, since a much larger clone is one base off. The chain carries TRBV25-1 and TRBJ2-3; no definite D call. This CDR3 has 15 amino acids. Germline CDR1 is MGHDK and CDR2 is SYGVNS. The CDR3 here is CASSESDSNTDTLYF. DNA for the CDR3: TGTGCCAGCAGTGAAAGTGACTCCAACACAGATACGCTGTATTTT.

The CDR3 region is CASSFQLGLTPWQYF. The CDR3 DNA sequence: TGTGCCAGCAGTTTTCAACTGGGACTAACCCCATGGCAGTATTTT. V usage is TRBV28 and J usage is TRBJ2-3, with TRBD2 identical over 7 bases. V lost 3 bases, J lost 11 bases, and 14 bases stayed unmatched. This CDR3 has 15 residues. Germline loops: CDR1 MDHEN, CDR2 SYDVKM.

Comment on this clonotype: At one end, the junction sequence differs from germline, possibly due to a read error. The rearrangement links TRBV5-4 to TRBJ2-2; the D gene is possibly TRBD2 (5 bases). Germline V gene sequence: CDR1 SGHNT, CDR2 YYREEE (reference sequence). The length of the CDR3 is 15 residues. The CDR3 nucleotides read TGTGCAAGCAGCCCGGGAAGGGATGGCACCGGGGAGCTGTTTTTT. This translates into CASSPGRDGTGELFF.

On this clonotype itself: The junction departs from the called germline gene at one end, perhaps through a read error. The chain couples TRBV29-1 to TRBJ2-1; the D call may be TRBD1 or TRBD2 (6 bases each). Germline-derived CDR1 and CDR2 are SQVTM and ANQGSEA. This CDR3 comprises 15 residues. The CDR3 DNA sequence: TGCAGCGCTTCAAAGGGGGGCGGTAGGGCTAGTGAGCAGCTCTTC. This codes for CSASKGGGRASEQLF.

Points on this clonotype: At one of its ends the junction is not consistent with the germline gene, which may arise from a read error. This chain joins TRBV6-6 and TRBJ2-5; D may correspond to TRBD1 or TRBD2 (5 bases each). The length of the CDR3 is 14 residues. Germline values: CDR1 MNHNY, CDR2 SVGAGI (reference sequence). CDR3 bases: TGTGCCAGCAGTTACTTGGGGACCCATGAGACCCTGTACTTC. Amino acid sequence: CASSYLGTHETLYF.

This clonotype is medium-sized. The J gene is TRBJ2-3, the V gene TRBV11-2, with no clear D. Trimming took 0 bases from V and 4 from J, leaving 5 bases between them. Germline CDR1 and CDR2: SGHAT and FQNNGV. The CDR3 loop spans 13 amino acids. CDR3 residues: CASSLDLPDTQYF. In nucleotides, the CDR3 is TGTGCCAGCAGCTTAGATTTACCAGATACGCAGTATTTT.

For this clonotype: The junction departs from germline at one end; a sequencing error may be responsible. V usage is TRBV4-2 and J usage is TRBJ2-1, with 7 nucleotides matching TRBD1. Germline V gene data show CDR1 as LGHNA and CDR2 as YNFKEQ. This CDR3 has 16 residues. CDR3 sequence reads: CASSHVGEQGNNDQFF. The CDR3 DNA sequence: TGTGCCAGCAGCCACGTCGGGGAACAGGGGAACAATGATCAGTTCTTC.

This clonotype was seen ten or more times. The rearrangement uses TRBV7-3 and TRBJ2-2, with a tentative D call TRBD1 (6 bases). The CDR3 length is 13 residues. Germline V gene data show CDR1 as SGHTA and CDR2 as FQGTGA. V shed 4 bases and J shed 6 bases, with 9 bases lying between them. The CDR3 loop is CASSSNRAGELFF. Here the CDR3 DNA reads TGTGCCAGCAGCTCGAACAGGGCCGGGGAGCTGTTTTTT.

Comments on this clonotype: A read error may account for a junction end that differs from germline. The chain has TRBV11-1 and TRBJ2-3, with D perhaps TRBD1 or TRBD2 (5 bases each). Germline V gene lookup returns CDR1 SGHAT and CDR2 FQDESV (reference sequence). The CDR3 sequence is 19 residues long. CDR3: CASSSGGSYVGARTGTQYF. The CDR3 coding sequence is TGTGCCAGCAGCTCTGGGGGAAGCTATGTTGGGGCCCGCACAGGTACGCAGTATTTT.

The count of this clonotype is one. The conserved phenylalanine or tryptophan is not found at the CDR3 terminus, so this likely reflects a read error. The rearrangement links TRBV29-1 to TRBJ2-1; D possibly matches TRBD1 or TRBD2 (5 bases each). The CDR3 spans 14 residues. Germline CDR1 is SQVTM and CDR2 is ANQGSEA. CDR3 nucleotide sequence: TGCAGTGTTGATGGTGGTGGGGGAAGAAATGAGCAGTTCTTA. The encoded protein is CSVDGGGGRNEQFL.

Concerning this clonotype itself: The junction differs from germline at one of its ends, possibly a read error. This sequence joins TRBV12-3 or TRBV12-4 and TRBJ2-4; 8 bases map to TRBD2. The CDR3 runs to 15 residues. CDR3 protein: CGGSLSAGARNIQYF. The DNA for the CDR3 is TGTGGCGGCAGTTTATCAGCGGGAGCCAGAAACATTCAGTACTTC.

This chain connects TRBV5-1 to TRBJ2-5; 8 nucleotides agree with TRBD1. Germline V gene data show CDR1 as SGHRS and CDR2 as YFSETQ. The CDR3 covers 15 residues. V lost 7 bases, J lost 7 bases, and 15 bases stayed unmatched. The DNA for the CDR3 is TGCGCCAGCCTCGCACAGGGGGGCTCGGAGGTGACCCAGTACTTC. Residues: CASLAQGGSEVTQYF.

V is TRBV6-5 and J is TRBJ2-3, with D possibly called TRBD1 or TRBD2 (5 bases each). The germline CDR1 and CDR2 sequences are MNHEY and SVGAGI. CDR3 length equals 14 residues. The CDR3 DNA is TGTGATTGGGGACGACCGCACATTGGAGATACGCAGTATTTT. It encodes CDWGRPHIGDTQYF.

The sample holds many counts of this clonotype. The V call is TRBV25-1, the J call TRBJ2-3; no reliable D call. Germline-derived CDR1 and CDR2 are MGHDK and SYGVNS. This CDR3 is built from 15 residues. V lost 2 bases and J lost 2, with 11 bases in between. CDR3 DNA: TGTGCCAGCAGTGAAAGTGACTCCAACACAGATACGCAGTATTTT. Translated, it gives CASSESDSNTDTQYF.